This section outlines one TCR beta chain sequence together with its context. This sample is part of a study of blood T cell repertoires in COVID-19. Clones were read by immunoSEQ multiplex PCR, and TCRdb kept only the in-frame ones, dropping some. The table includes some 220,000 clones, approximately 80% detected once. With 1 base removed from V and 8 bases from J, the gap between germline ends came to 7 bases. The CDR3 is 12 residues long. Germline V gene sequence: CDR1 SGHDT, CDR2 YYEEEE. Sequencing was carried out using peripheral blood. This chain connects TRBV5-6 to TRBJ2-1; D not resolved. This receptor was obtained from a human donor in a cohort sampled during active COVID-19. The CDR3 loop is CASSLLRDEQFF. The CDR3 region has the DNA TGTGCCAGCAGCTTGTTACGGGATGAGCAGTTCTTC.